These 3 T cell receptor beta chains came from one sample sequenced in a study of blood T cell repertoires in COVID-19. The data were produced by immunoSEQ multiplex PCR, yet TCRdb's version contains in-frame clones alone and is incomplete. Found here are around 130,000 clones, around 84% of them singletons; the top ten hold over 5%. The sequenced material came from peripheral blood. All receptors derive from a human donor in a cohort sampled during active COVID-19.

The rearrangement links TRBV11-2 to TRBJ2-5; D uncertain. Deletions cut 4 bases from V and 5 bases from J, with 2 bases between. Germline V gene sequence: CDR1 SGHAT, CDR2 FQNNGV. This CDR3 has 10 residues. In nucleotides, the CDR3 is TGTGCCAGCAGCTCTGAGACCCAGTACTTC. Encoded protein: CASSSETQYF.

This rearrangement joins TRBV5-1 to TRBJ2-3, with a tentative D call TRBD2 (5 bases). Between the trimmed V and J ends, which lost 0 bases and 6 bases, there was a span of 11 bases. The CDR3 runs to 14 residues. Germline CDR1 is SGHRS and CDR2 is YFSETQ. The CDR3 is CASSLEDFGDTQYF. The CDR3 DNA sequence: TGCGCCAGCAGCTTGGAGGACTTCGGGGATACGCAGTATTTT.

The chain employs TRBV28 and TRBJ1-2; D possibly corresponds to TRBD1 (5 bases). Trimming removed 7 bases at V and 4 bases at J, with 13 bases between. Germline V gene sequence: CDR1 MDHEN, CDR2 SYDVKM. The CDR3 has 13 amino acids. The CDR3 loop is CASNHRDSYGYTF. CDR3 DNA: TGTGCCAGCAACCACCGGGACTCCTATGGCTACACCTTC.